Following are 28 T cell receptor beta chains from one sample sequenced in a study of blood T cell repertoires in COVID-19. The data were produced by immunoSEQ multiplex PCR, yet TCRdb's version contains in-frame clones alone and is incomplete. The sample contains 260,000 or so clones, less than 85% of which appear only once. The sample taken for sequencing was PBMCs or T cells enriched from blood (not recorded which). These receptors all come from a woman between 45 and 60 years old who had recovered from COVID-19.

The chain links TRBV27 to TRBJ1-4; a possible D gene is TRBD1 (5 bases). Trimming stripped 5 bases from V and 0 bases from J, with 13 bases between. From germline, CDR1 is MNHEY and CDR2 SMNVEV (reference sequence). This CDR3 has 16 amino acids. CDR3 in DNA: TGTGCCAGCAGTGCGGGCGGGGGGGCAACTAATGAAAAACTGTTTTTT. This codes for CASSAGGGATNEKLFF.

The V and J genes are TRBV28 and TRBJ2-7; tentative D call: TRBD1 (6 bases). Germline V gives CDR1 MDHEN, CDR2 SYDVKM. The CDR3 has 13 amino acids. V was cut by 11 bases and J by 0 bases, with 14 bases left in between. The CDR3 nucleotides are TGTGCCGTGCAAAGGGGGAGCTCCTACGAGCAGTACTTC. Translated: CAVQRGSSYEQYF.

The rearrangement uses TRBV30 and TRBJ2-3; maybe TRBD2 (5 bases). Germline V CDR1 and CDR2: GTSNPN, SVGIG (reference sequence). Trimming stripped 5 bases from V and 6 bases from J, with 21 bases between. There are 15 residues in the CDR3. The CDR3 reads CAWGERLTGRDTQYF. The CDR3 DNA is TGTGCCTGGGGTGAGAGACTAACGGGTCGGGATACGCAGTATTTT.

This clone was observed a single time. The rearrangement links TRBV5-7 to TRBJ1-5; no firm D call. TRBV5-7 is an open reading frame, and its role is uncertain. Trimming took off 0 bases at V and 0 bases at J, with 10 bases between the two ends. The CDR3 has 16 residues. CDR3 residues: CASSLAGRYSNQPQHF. CDR3 nucleotide sequence: TGTGCCAGCAGCTTGGCTGGGAGGTATAGCAATCAGCCCCAGCATTTT.

The rearrangement links TRBV12-3 or TRBV12-4 to TRBJ1-2; weak D call: TRBD1 (5 bases). V lost 0 bases and J lost 10, with 9 bases in between. This CDR3 is built from 12 residues. The CDR3 nucleotides read TGTGCCAGCAGTTTAGCTCTGGGGCACTACACCTTC. It encodes CASSLALGHYTF.

V gene TRBV6-1 combines with J gene TRBJ2-7; the D gene is possibly TRBD1 (5 bases). The CDR3 covers 13 residues. The V gene's germline CDR1 is MNHNS and CDR2 SASEGT. Trimming cost V 1 base and J 5 bases, with 9 bases left between them. The CDR3 DNA sequence: TGTGCCAGCAGTGAAGTTAAGGGGAACGAGCAGTACTTC. Translation: CASSEVKGNEQYF.

The chain combines TRBV29-1 with TRBJ1-2; no clear D. Trimming took off 3 bases at V and 0 bases at J, with 8 bases between the two ends. Germline V CDR1 and CDR2: SQVTM, ANQGSEA. There are 13 residues in the CDR3. CDR3 sequence reads: CSVEQTTNYGYTF. The CDR3 bases are TGCAGCGTTGAGCAAACTACTAACTATGGCTACACCTTC.

V gene TRBV9 combines with J gene TRBJ2-4, with 9 bases lining up with TRBD2. CDR3 size: 15 residues. The V gene's germline CDR1 is SGDLS and CDR2 YYNGEE. The V and J ends lost 2 bases and 5 bases, in that order; junction bases with no gene match: 5. Here the CDR3 reads CASSVAIAGENIQYF. The CDR3 bases are TGTGCCAGCAGCGTCGCCATAGCGGGAGAAAACATTCAGTACTTC.

The gene calls are TRBV11-2 and TRBJ2-1; a possible D gene is TRBD2 (5 bases). V shed 0 bases and J shed 6 bases, with 15 bases lying between them. This CDR3 contains 16 residues. Germline-derived CDR1 and CDR2 are SGHAT and FQNNGV. The CDR3 DNA sequence: TGTGCCAGCAGCTTAGATCCGGGATCTAGAGTCAATGAGCAGTTCTTC. Its protein product is CASSLDPGSRVNEQFF.

Regarding this clone: The same CDR3 is also encoded by other DNA sequences in this sample. The V gene is TRBV30, the J gene TRBJ1-5; D possibly corresponds to TRBD1 (5 bases). V was pared by 2 bases and J by 4 bases, with 6 bases between. The CDR3 contains 12 residues. Germline values: CDR1 GTSNPN, CDR2 SVGIG (reference sequence). In DNA form, the CDR3 reads TGTGCCTGGAGTTCAGGGAATCAGCCCCAGCATTTT. This encodes CAWSSGNQPQHF. The full variable domain, completed using reference TRBV30 and TRBJ1-5, is SQTIHQWPATLVQPVGSPLSLECTVEGTSNPNLYWYRQAAGRGLQLLFYSVGIGQISSEVPQNLSASRPQDRQFILSSKKLLLSDSGFYLCAWSSGNQPQHFGDGTRLSIL.

The J gene is TRBJ2-3, the V gene TRBV5-1, with 9 positions matching TRBD1. Trimming took 2 bases from V and 2 from J; bases not matched to a gene: 3. Germline V CDR1 and CDR2: SGHRS, YFSETQ. The CDR3 is 15 amino acids. This CDR3 is CASSFWTGVTDTQYF. The CDR3 region has the DNA TGCGCCAGCAGCTTTTGGACAGGGGTCACAGATACGCAGTATTTT. Drawing the rest from reference TRBV5-1 and TRBJ2-3, the complete variable domain is KAGVTQTPRYLIKTRGQQVTLSCSPISGHRSVSWYQQTPGQGLQFLFEYFSETQRNKGNFPGRFSGRQFSNSRSEMNVSTLELGDSALYLCASSFWTGVTDTQYFGPGTRLTVL.

Only one count was recorded for this clone. The rearrangement links TRBV29-1 to TRBJ1-2, with 9 bases matching TRBD1. V gave up 4 bases and J gave up 5 bases; unmatched junction bases: 8. CDR1 and CDR2 (germline): SQVTM, ANQGSEA. This CDR3 spans 14 amino acids. The CDR3 DNA follows: TGCAGCGTTGCCTCTACAGGGGGCGGTTATGGCTACACCTTC. The encoded protein is CSVASTGGGYGYTF.

The chain is built from TRBV29-1 and TRBJ1-1; TRBD1 matches 8 bases. There are 13 residues in the CDR3. V was clipped by 7 bases and J by 4 bases; unmatched bases: 8. Germline V gives CDR1 SQVTM, CDR2 ANQGSEA. The CDR3 loop reads CSASGGGGTEAFF. The CDR3, as DNA: TGCAGCGCGTCAGGGGGCGGAGGCACTGAAGCTTTCTTT.

This clone appeared once. The V gene is TRBV9, the J gene TRBJ2-1, with D possibly matching TRBD2 (5 bases). With 0 bases removed from V and 8 bases from J, the gap between germline ends came to 12 bases. Germline V gives CDR1 SGDLS, CDR2 YYNGEE. This CDR3 is 14 amino acids long. The CDR3 is CASSVDAGMDEQFF. For the CDR3, the DNA is TGTGCCAGCAGCGTAGATGCCGGGATGGATGAGCAGTTCTTC.

The chain has TRBV27 and TRBJ1-1; D gene unclear. CDR3 length: 14 residues. The V gene lost 3 bases and the J gene lost 4 bases, with 12 bases spanning the gap. Germline V gene sequence: CDR1 MNHEY, CDR2 SMNVEV (reference sequence). In DNA form, the CDR3 reads TGTGCCAGCAGTTTTAGTCCAACCTTCACTGAAGCTTTCTTT. It specifies CASSFSPTFTEAFF.

This chain joins TRBV10-3 and TRBJ1-3; tentatively, D is TRBD1 (6 bases). Looked up from germline, CDR1 is ENHRY and CDR2 is SYGVKD. The CDR3 is made up of 14 amino acids. The ends were cut back, 10 bases at V and 3 bases at J, with 16 bases in the middle. CDR3 amino acids: CATQDSVSGNTIYF. Here the CDR3 DNA reads TGTGCCACCCAGGACAGCGTGAGTGGAAACACCATATATTTT.

The rearrangement joins TRBV7-2 to TRBJ2-7; possible D gene TRBD2, 6 bases. V dropped 5 bases and J dropped 4 bases, with 15 bases sitting between them. Germline V gene sequence: CDR1 SGHTA, CDR2 FQGNSA. The CDR3 extends over 14 amino acids. CDR3 coding DNA: TGTGCCAGCAGCCCTAACCTAGGAGGGTACGAGCAGTACTTC. It translates to CASSPNLGGYEQYF.

The chain carries TRBV4-2 and TRBJ1-1; the match to TRBD1 covers 7 bases. The CDR3 totals 15 residues. Per the germline V gene, CDR1 is LGHNA and CDR2 is YNFKEQ. V gave up 4 bases and J gave up 1 base; unmatched junction bases: 6. The CDR3 is CASSPSTGPNTEAFF. Here the CDR3 DNA reads TGTGCCAGCAGCCCTTCGACAGGGCCGAACACTGAAGCTTTCTTT.

CDR3 sequence (DNA): TGTGCCAGCAGCTTAGCTCCTCTTCAGTCCTCTGAAGCTTTCTTT. Its translation: CASSLAPLQSSEAFF. The V call is TRBV7-2, the J call TRBJ1-1; D ambiguous. The CDR3 loop spans 15 amino acids. The V gene's germline CDR1 is SGHTA and CDR2 FQGNSA. The V gene lost 0 bases and the J gene lost 6 bases, with 14 bases spanning the gap.

J is TRBJ2-1 and V is TRBV2, with D hard to call. CDR1 is SNHLY and CDR2 is FYNNEI in the germline V gene. This CDR3 has 16 residues. With 4 bases removed from V and 0 bases from J, the gap between germline ends came to 13 bases. The CDR3 reads CASSVYSTSSYNEQFF. DNA of the CDR3: TGTGCCAGCAGTGTGTACAGCACGAGCTCCTACAATGAGCAGTTCTTC.

The V call is TRBV18, the J call TRBJ2-1, with D maybe TRBD1 (6 bases). Germline assignment: CDR1 KGHSH and CDR2 LQKENI. V lost 3 bases and J 5 bases, leaving 14 bases between the germline ends. This CDR3 comprises 15 residues. CDR3: CASSPARTENNEQFF. CDR3 DNA: TGTGCCAGCTCACCCGCCAGGACAGAGAACAATGAGCAGTTCTTC.

The chain combines TRBV24-1 with TRBJ1-2, with 7 positions matching TRBD1. The CDR3 is 14 residues long. The trim removed 4 bases at V and 7 bases at J, leaving 8 bases unmatched. In germline, CDR1 is KGHDR, CDR2 SFDVKD. In DNA form, the CDR3 reads TGTGCCACCAGTGAGACAGGGATTCTCTCTGGCTACACCTTC. It codes for CATSETGILSGYTF.

This clone occurred a few times. V usage is TRBV11-2 and J usage is TRBJ1-1, with 7 nucleotides matching TRBD1. The CDR3 is 15 residues long. Trimming at V came to 3 bases and at J to 1 base, leaving 5 bases not matched to a gene. Germline V CDR1 and CDR2: SGHAT, FQNNGV. The CDR3, as DNA: TGTGCCAGCAGCTTTACCGGGACAGCGAACACTGAAGCTTTCTTT. Translating it yields CASSFTGTANTEAFF. The whole variable domain, remainder taken from reference TRBV11-2 and TRBJ1-1, is EAGVAQSPRYKIIEKRQSVAFWCNPISGHATLYWYQQILGQGPKLLIQFQNNGVVDDSQLPKDRFSAERLKGVDSTLKIQPAKLEDSAVYLCASSFTGTANTEAFFGQGTRLTVV.

The J gene is TRBJ2-5, the V gene TRBV7-6; 11 bases agree with TRBD2. V shed 3 bases and J 2 bases; nucleotides not matched to a gene: 8. Germline loops: CDR1 SGHVS, CDR2 FNYEAQ. The CDR3 consists of 17 residues. The CDR3 here is CASSLDSGLAGQETQYF. CDR3 DNA: TGTGCCAGCAGCTTGGACTCAGGACTAGCGGGTCAAGAGACCCAGTACTTC. Full variable domain (rest looked up from reference TRBV7-6 and TRBJ2-5): GAGVSQSPRYKVTKRGQDVALRCDPISGHVSLYWYRQALGQGPEFLTYFNYEAQQDKSGLPNDRFSAERPEGSISTLTIQRTEQRDSAMYRCASSLDSGLAGQETQYFGPGTRLLVL.

The chain links TRBV11-2 to TRBJ2-3, with TRBD1 matching over 8 bases. The junction had 7 bases not matched to a gene; V was cut back by 0 bases and J by 5 bases. This CDR3 has 16 residues. Germline V CDR1 and CDR2: SGHAT, FQNNGV. CDR3 DNA: TGTGCCAGCAGCTTAGATGCTGCGGGGACAGGAGATACGCAGTATTTT. Translated: CASSLDAAGTGDTQYF.

This clone was found once. This chain links TRBV14 with TRBJ2-1; 7 bases are a match to TRBD2. The CDR3 has 14 residues. Germline lookup yields CDR1 SGHDN and CDR2 FVKESK. Unmatched junction bases numbered 7, after V lost 5 bases and J lost 6 bases. The DNA of the CDR3 is TGTGCCAGCAGCGGGACTATCAGAATCAATGAGCAGTTCTTC. Amino acids: CASSGTIRINEQFF.

CDR3 sequence reads: CASSKEGRQGMNTEAFF. CDR3 DNA: TGTGCCAGCAGCAAAGAAGGTCGACAGGGAATGAACACTGAAGCTTTCTTT. The chain recombines TRBV21-1 with TRBJ1-1; TRBD1, the table's D call, was not compared with the DNA. TRBV21-1 is a pseudogene locus. This CDR3 has 17 residues.

The chain has TRBV18 and TRBJ2-5; TRBD1 agrees at 8 bases. Germline V gives CDR1 KGHSH, CDR2 LQKENI. The CDR3 spans 15 residues. With 3 bases clipped from V and 1 base from J, the junction kept 4 bases outside the gene matches. CDR3 DNA: TGTGCCAGCTCACCCAATACAGGGGGCCAAGAGACCCAGTACTTC. Translated, it gives CASSPNTGGQETQYF.